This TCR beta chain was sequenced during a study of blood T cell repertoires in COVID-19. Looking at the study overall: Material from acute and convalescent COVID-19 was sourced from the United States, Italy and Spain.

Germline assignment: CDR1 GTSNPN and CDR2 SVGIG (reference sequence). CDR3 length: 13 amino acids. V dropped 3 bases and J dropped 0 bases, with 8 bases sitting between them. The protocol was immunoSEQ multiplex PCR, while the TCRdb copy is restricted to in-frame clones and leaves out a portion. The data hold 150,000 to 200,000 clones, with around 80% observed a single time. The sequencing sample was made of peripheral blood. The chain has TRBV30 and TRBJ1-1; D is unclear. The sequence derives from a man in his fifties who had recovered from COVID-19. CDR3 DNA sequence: TGTGCCTGGAGATACGGGATGAACACTGAAGCTTTCTTT. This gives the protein CAWRYGMNTEAFF.